Sequencing of this TCR beta chain was carried out in a study of cytomegalovirus exposure and HLA in healthy donors (dated by TCRdb to between 2016 and 2019). Study-wide context: In an earlier analysis of 550 to 750 of the donors, approximately 260 Gb of sequence data and 90 million to 120 million unique TCR beta sequences from about 190 million T cells were reported. Donor age, sex, ethnicity and CMV serostatus were collected together with the repertoire data. Both class I and class II loci were covered by HLA typing, at four-digit resolution. The study aimed to test whether cataloging public T cell receptors could reveal signatures of past pathogen exposure. Every repertoire in the discovery cohort had been generated on one and the same sequencing platform. A handful of DR-DQ haplotypes were handled as single units for association and clustering because linkage in the cohort was strong. In a later genetic analysis, genome-wide SNP genotypes for about three fifths of the roughly 670 donors were used, and that subset was treated as a discovery cohort. The genetic ancestry cluster associated with self-reported Caucasian donors included roughly 84% of the 398 genotyped donors. In the later analysis, no new phenotypic data were used to find candidate immune exposures; instead, reliance was placed on TCR beta sequences and their occurrence across donors. To study patterns of TCR occurrence, a later analysis re-analyzed previously published TCR beta repertoires from 500 to 850 donors and added high-resolution HLA genotyping. On average, roughly 250,000 unique TCR beta nucleotide sequences were sequenced per donor among 398 genotyped donors of the cohort, with around 19% of those sequences being non-productive. Typing coverage varied by locus: 629-630 donors for A, B, C, DRB1 and DQB1; around 560 for DQA1; approximately 610 for DPA1; 450 to 480 for DPB1. Along with the approximately 670-subject first cohort, a separate validation cohort of 120 different subjects was used. About 320 gigabases of sequencing data and roughly 90 million unique TCR sequences were included in an early release covering about 600 HLA-typed donors. To predict cytomegalovirus infection status, the study combined high-throughput TCR immunosequencing, statistical association of individual TCRs with disease status, and machine learning. The T cell repertoires of several hundred subjects were profiled by immunosequencing and related to cytomegalovirus serostatus. To decide whether each TCR beta V gene segment behaved as functional or pseudogenic, an earlier analysis of some 540 of the donors relied on high-throughput TCR beta sequencing.

In total, 630 or so healthy bone marrow donors made up the cohort. Cohort members were all nominally healthy when sampled, although unrecorded immune exposures were likely present. The donor was CMV seronegative and was included in the group of 352 seronegative cohort members. A peripheral blood sample was collected from each donor, and TCR beta sequencing was performed on peripheral blood mononuclear cells. Genomic DNA extraction from the blood cell samples was performed with the Qiagen DNeasy Blood Extraction Kit. V lost 4 bases and J lost 8 bases, and the count of bases not matched to a germline gene is 13. CDR1 SGHDT and CDR2 YYEEEE are derived from the germline V gene. The CDR3 sequence holds 15 residues, the cysteine and phenylalanine included. Of all the DNA, just the CDR3 is kept, 45 bases in frame from base 1. What the work shows at the level of the full study, not this receptor alone: A further reported finding was that TCR beta sequences accurately predicted the HLA-A and HLA-B alleles for most subjects in the first cohort. Compared with the roughly 700-donor mean, donors in an Asian-associated ancestry cluster had fewer N-insertions in productive TCRs, according to a later genetic analysis. According to a later analysis, TCR association rates differed among HLA loci, with DRB1 alleles showing the most associated TCRs and HLA-C alleles showing the fewest. When HLA alleles, especially DR and DQ, strongly co-occurred, TCR associations were difficult to assign to individual alleles. A few of the identified cytomegalovirus-associated TCR beta chains were confirmed in vitro to be specific for cytomegalovirus antigens. In a later analysis, some 18,000 TCR beta sequences were associated with specific HLA alleles at a false discovery rate of 0.05. A later analysis found that HLA-associated TCR beta chains were more clonally expanded and had lower generation probabilities than equally common non-associated chains. An association between a missense DCLRE1C variant and V-gene and J-gene trimming of TCR beta chains was found in a later genetic analysis and replicated in an independent cohort. Most CMV-associated TCR beta chains appeared to be HLA-restricted in a later analysis, and the HLA associations seemed to be driven largely by CMV exposure. In the study, approximately 150 TCR beta chains were listed as associated with cytomegalovirus. For the cohort, immune exposure information was limited to CMV serostatus. Cytomegalovirus status was reported to be diagnosed by the classifier with high specificity and sensitivity in both the original and validation cohorts. Some IMGT-functional V segments, including TRBV6-2 and TRBV6-3, could not be told apart with the 87-base-pair reads, so those segments were excluded. Correlated functional status among segregating V segments might reflect linkage disequilibrium, but an unknown experimental factor could not be ruled out. The authors suggested that the approach could potentially be generalized to other disease states and immunological phenotypes. An earlier analysis of some 590 of the donors showed that most TCR beta V segments appeared in productive rearrangements either about 87% or about 30% of the time, which broadly matched IMGT annotations. A later analysis reported that several top co-occurrence clusters appeared linked to parvovirus B19, influenza, CMV and Epstein-Barr virus. The presence/absence analyses assumed that sequencing depth was roughly uniform across donors, and that assumption may not be true. A group of highly shared sequence variants was considered likely to be a technical artifact of the sequencing pipeline. Across donors, most TCR sequences were observed very rarely, whereas some public TCRs were present in many individuals. The cohort was sequenced for TCR beta chains only, and without alpha or paired-chain data the features that could be detected were limited. Approximately 16 rarely observed V segments, including chromosome 9 orphons, were excluded from the earlier analysis of about 610 of the donors because counts were too low. Because HLA typing was missing for some donors at each locus, association tests included only the typed subset.

This clone was counted a few times. Its antigen remains unidentified. Base qualities are not provided; no much larger clone lies one nucleotide away. Library preparation used the immunoSEQ multiplex PCR assay. The multiplex PCR relied on a mix of 60 forward primers for TCR Vbeta segments and 13 reverse primers for TCR Jbeta segments. The CDR3 region of rearranged TCR beta genes was amplified from genomic DNA by a multiplex PCR assay. The Illumina HiSeq System was used to sequence the amplified TCR beta libraries as 87-base-pair reads. The authors' analysis ran thus. In a later analysis, roughly 80 million unique TCR beta chains were counted across the approximately 620 repertoires, and roughly 11 million of these chains were shared by at least two donors. To remove PCR and sequencing errors, raw reads were error-corrected and collapsed into unique sequences using a nearest-neighbor algorithm that merged closely related sequences. V, D and J gene segments were assigned by aligning CDR3 sequences to IMGT reference sequences. Each retained sequence needed at least a six-nucleotide match to both a V gene segment and a J gene segment. Rearrangements were classified as productive when the CDR3 lacked stop codons and remained in frame with V and J, and all other rearrangements were classified as non-productive. Following IMGT convention, CDR3 was defined as the stretch from the second conserved V-encoded cysteine up to the conserved J-encoded phenylalanine. The earlier analysis of a few hundred of the donors excluded any sequence lacking an unambiguous match to a single V gene segment. In an earlier analysis of about 590 of the donors, a V segment was called functional when productive rearrangements were above 56.7%, and segregating when the standard deviation between donors exceeded 5%. To diagnose cytomegalovirus status from the catalog of TCR beta chain sequences, a statistical classification framework was built. In a later analysis, TCR nucleotide sequences were compared against IMGT/GENE-DB human TR gene sequences so that V and J genes could be assigned. The TCRdist pipeline was used in a later analysis to assign CDR3 sequences and most-parsimonious VDJ recombination scenarios. In a later analysis, each TCR beta chain was defined by its CDR3 amino acid sequence together with its V-gene family, and reads without a unique V-gene family were excluded. In a later analysis, 550 to 650 highly shared, low-generation-probability nucleotide sequences were removed to address suspected cross-contamination and a sequencing artifact. A later analysis calculated a clonal expansion index for each public chain from normalized within-repertoire ranks of inferred template counts. In a later analysis, generation probabilities were computed with a VDJ recombination model fitted to out-of-frame rearrangements, and the resulting probabilities were checked against IGoR. In a later analysis, TCR-TCR, TCR-HLA and TCR-CMV co-occurrence was scored with hypergeometric tests, and a repertoire-size bias correction was applied to TCR pairs. A later analysis estimated false discovery rates by permuting HLA or CMV assignments 20 times. In a later analysis, co-occurring TCRs were grouped with DBSCAN, and TCRdist sequence similarity was added when clustering was performed within HLA-allele-positive subsets. Repertoires with fewer than 30,000 or more than 120,000 public chains, plus five repertoires with anomalous nucleotide sharing, were excluded from co-occurrence clustering. TCRdb re-hosts the immuneACCESS table, in-frame sequences only. Its copies lack some clones; in the studies checked, an unresolved V gene accounts for under half of them, and the cause for the rest is not known. D and trimming were read from the DNA, whereas the V and J calls and clone size are those reported in that table. The sample table shows some 140,000 clones, and 70% to 85% are seen once. Around 2.3% of the sample belongs to the ten largest clones.

Recombination joined TRBV5-6 with TRBJ2-3; TRBD2 lines up with 7 middle nucleotides. The sample was PBMCs. The receptor comes from a man aged 25 to 40 in good health and CMV-seronegative. CDR3 reads: CASSRSGTTGGTQYF. The nucleotides read TGTGCCAGCAGCAGGTCCGGGACTACGGGAGGTACGCAGTATTTT. Outside the CDR3, residues come from the reference TRBV5-6 and TRBJ2-3 proteins, so the full variable domain is: DAGVTQSPTHLIKTRGQQVTLRCSPKSGHDTVSWYQQALGQGPQFIFQYYEEEERQRGNFPDRFSGHQFPNYSSELNVNALLLGDSALYLCASSRSGTTGGTQYFGPGTRLTVL.